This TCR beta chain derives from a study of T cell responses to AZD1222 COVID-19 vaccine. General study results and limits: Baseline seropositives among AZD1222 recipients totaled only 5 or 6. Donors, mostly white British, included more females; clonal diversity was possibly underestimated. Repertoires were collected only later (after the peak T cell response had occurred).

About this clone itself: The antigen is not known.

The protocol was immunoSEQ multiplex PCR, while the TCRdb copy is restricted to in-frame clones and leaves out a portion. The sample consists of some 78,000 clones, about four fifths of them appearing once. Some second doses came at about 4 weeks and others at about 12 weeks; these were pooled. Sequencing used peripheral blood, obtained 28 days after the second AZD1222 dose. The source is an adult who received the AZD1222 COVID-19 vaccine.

The CDR3 is CASSYGLGAQETQYF. CDR3 bases: TGTGCCAGCAGCTACGGGCTGGGGGCCCAAGAGACCCAGTACTTC. V gene TRBV28 combines with J gene TRBJ2-5; a weak D match, TRBD1 (6 bases). The ends were cut back, 6 bases at V and 1 base at J, with 15 bases in the middle. Germline CDR1 and CDR2: MDHEN and SYDVKM. The CDR3 consists of 15 residues.